This T cell receptor beta chain was sequenced in a study of CD8 T cells in ankylosing spondylitis. TCRdb re-analysed the 5' RACE reads in MiXCR, keeping a single row per CDR3 protein. Altogether around 490,000 distinct CDR3 sequences are present, about 5% being singletons, with the ten largest covering roughly 3.5%. Broader study findings: There were earlier reports of some motif variants in reactive arthritis synovial fluid and blood. Within ankylosing spondylitis blood, a TCR beta motif made up of seven or eight highly homologous variants appeared to be characteristic. Reports say disease-linked clones showed up significantly more in matched ankylosing spondylitis synovial fluid.

With respect to this clonotype: What it recognizes is unknown.

The J segment lost 4 bases and the V segment lost 6 bases, leaving 4 bases of the junction unmatched. The CDR3 is made up of 16 amino acids. The V gene's germline CDR1 is MNHNS and CDR2 SASEGT. The sequenced sample was blood, either unsorted or a sorted T cell fraction (not recorded which). The gene calls are TRBV6-1 and TRBJ2-1, with 15 positions matching TRBD2. The receptor was derived from a male donor with ankylosing spondylitis. The CDR3 region has the DNA TGTGCCAGCAGCCGGACTAGCGGGGGGGCGTACAATGAGCAGTTCTTC. Translated: CASSRTSGGAYNEQFF.